This T cell receptor (beta chain) was captured by sequencing in a study of CD8 T cells in ankylosing spondylitis. The study's findings and limits: Earlier literature documents some of the motif variants in reactive arthritis synovial fluid and blood. Among TCR beta sequences, a motif of under 10 highly homologous variants appeared characteristic of ankylosing spondylitis blood. Disease-associated clones were reportedly significantly overrepresented in matched ankylosing spondylitis synovial fluid.

The CDR3 runs 17 residues. CDR1 and CDR2 (germline): MDHEN, SYDVKM. V lost 3 bases, J lost 2 bases, and 13 bases stayed unmatched. This clonotype was counted only a few times. The antigen remains unidentified. Researchers built TCR beta libraries using quantitative 5'-RACE with molecular barcodes. TCRdb used MiXCR to reprocess the 5' RACE reads, holding one entry per CDR3 protein. The repertoire consists of tens of thousands of distinct CDR3 sequences, with roughly 30% occurring once and the leading ten covering nearly 60%. The V and J genes are TRBV28 and TRBJ2-7; the match to TRBD1 covers 7 bases. The sequenced material came from blood, either unsorted or a sorted T cell fraction (not recorded which). This sequence was found in a male donor with ankylosing spondylitis or in good health (not recorded which). The CDR3 DNA is TGTGCCAGCAGTTTTTACCCAGGGGGATGGTTTCCCTACGAGCAGTACGTC. Protein sequence: CASSFYPGGWFPYEQYV.